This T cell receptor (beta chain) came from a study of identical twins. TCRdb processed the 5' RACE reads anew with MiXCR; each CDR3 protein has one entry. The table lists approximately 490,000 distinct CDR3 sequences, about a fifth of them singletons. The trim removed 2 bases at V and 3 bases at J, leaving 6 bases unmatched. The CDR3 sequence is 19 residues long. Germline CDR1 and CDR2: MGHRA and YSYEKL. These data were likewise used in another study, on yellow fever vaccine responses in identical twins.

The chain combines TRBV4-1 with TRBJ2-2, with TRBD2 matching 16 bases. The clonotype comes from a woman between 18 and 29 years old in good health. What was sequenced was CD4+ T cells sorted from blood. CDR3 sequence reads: CASSQKGLAGGRHTGELFF. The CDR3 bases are TGCGCCAGCAGCCAAAAGGGACTAGCGGGAGGGCGACACACCGGGGAGCTGTTTTTT.